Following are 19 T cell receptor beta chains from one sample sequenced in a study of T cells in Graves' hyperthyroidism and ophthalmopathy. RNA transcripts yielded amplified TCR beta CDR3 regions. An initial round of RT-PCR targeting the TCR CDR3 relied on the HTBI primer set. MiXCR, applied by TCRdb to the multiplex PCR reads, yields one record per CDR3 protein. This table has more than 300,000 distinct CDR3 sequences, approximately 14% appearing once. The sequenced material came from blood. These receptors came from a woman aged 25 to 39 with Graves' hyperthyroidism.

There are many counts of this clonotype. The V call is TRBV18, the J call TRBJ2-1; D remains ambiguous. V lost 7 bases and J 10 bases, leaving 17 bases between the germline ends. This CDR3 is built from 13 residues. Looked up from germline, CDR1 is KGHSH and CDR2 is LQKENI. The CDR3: CASLPDQVGEQFF. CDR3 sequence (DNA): TGTGCCAGCTTACCGGACCAAGTGGGCGAGCAGTTCTTC.

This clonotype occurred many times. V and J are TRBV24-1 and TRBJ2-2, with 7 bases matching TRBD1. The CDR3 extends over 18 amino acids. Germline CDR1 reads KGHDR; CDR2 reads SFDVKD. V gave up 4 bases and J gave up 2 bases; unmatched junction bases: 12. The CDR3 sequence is CATSDLKPGQLNTGELFF. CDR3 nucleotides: TGTGCCACCAGTGACCTAAAGCCGGGACAGCTTAACACCGGGGAGCTGTTTTTT.

CDR3 DNA sequence: TGTGCCTGCCGGGACAGAAGCACAGATACGCAGTATTTT. Amino acids: CACRDRSTDTQYF. The rearrangement links TRBV19 to TRBJ2-3; 7 bases match TRBD1. The CDR3 is 13 residues long. Germline V gives CDR1 LNHDA, CDR2 SQIVND (reference sequence). Trimming at V came to 11 bases and at J to 0 bases, leaving 5 bases not matched to a gene.

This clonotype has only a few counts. The CDR3 nucleotides are TGTGCCAGCAGTGAAGCGCAACAGCCGCTCAACCCCCAGCATTTT. This gives the protein CASSEAQQPLNPQHF. The V gene is TRBV6-1, the J gene TRBJ1-5; D uncertain. The CDR3 is made up of 15 amino acids. Trimming stripped 0 bases from V and 10 bases from J, with 16 bases between. CDR1 and CDR2 from the germline V gene are MNHNS and SASEGT.

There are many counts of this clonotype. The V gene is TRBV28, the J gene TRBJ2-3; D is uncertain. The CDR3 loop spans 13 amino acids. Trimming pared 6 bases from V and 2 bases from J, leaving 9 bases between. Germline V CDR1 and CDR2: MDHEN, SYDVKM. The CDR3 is CASRTWSTDTQYF. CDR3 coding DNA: TGTGCCAGCAGAACATGGTCCACAGATACGCAGTATTTT.

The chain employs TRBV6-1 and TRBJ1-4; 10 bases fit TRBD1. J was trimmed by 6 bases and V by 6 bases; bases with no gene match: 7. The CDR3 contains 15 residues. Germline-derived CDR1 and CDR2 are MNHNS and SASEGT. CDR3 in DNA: TGTGCCAGCAGCCAAGACAGGGGGCTCTATGAAAAACTGTTTTTT. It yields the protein CASSQDRGLYEKLFF.

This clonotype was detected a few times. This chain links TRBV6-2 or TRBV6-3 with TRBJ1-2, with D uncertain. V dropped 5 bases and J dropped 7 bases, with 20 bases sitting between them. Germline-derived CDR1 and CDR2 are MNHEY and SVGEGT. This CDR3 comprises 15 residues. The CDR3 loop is CASSPTLSTLRGYTF. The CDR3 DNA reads TGTGCCAGCAGTCCTACCCTTAGTACCCTTCGTGGCTACACCTTC.

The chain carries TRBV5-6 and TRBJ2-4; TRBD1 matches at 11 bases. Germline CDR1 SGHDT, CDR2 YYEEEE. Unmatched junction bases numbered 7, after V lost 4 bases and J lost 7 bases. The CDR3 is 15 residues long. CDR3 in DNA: TGTGCCAGCAGCCCCGGACAGGGGGCGTATAACATTCAGTACTTC. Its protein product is CASSPGQGAYNIQYF.

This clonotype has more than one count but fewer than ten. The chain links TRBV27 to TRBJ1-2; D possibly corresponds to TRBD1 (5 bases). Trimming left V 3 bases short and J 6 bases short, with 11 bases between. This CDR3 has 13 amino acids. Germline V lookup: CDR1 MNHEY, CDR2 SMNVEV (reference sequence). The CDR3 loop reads CASSFDSRHGYTF. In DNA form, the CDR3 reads TGTGCCAGCAGTTTTGACAGCCGCCATGGCTACACCTTC.

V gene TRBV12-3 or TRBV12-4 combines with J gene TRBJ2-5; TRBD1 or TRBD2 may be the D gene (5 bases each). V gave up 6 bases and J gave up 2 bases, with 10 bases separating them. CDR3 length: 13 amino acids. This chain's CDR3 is CASSRDVQETQYF. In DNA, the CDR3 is TGTGCCAGCAGCCGGGACGTACAAGAGACCCAGTACTTC.

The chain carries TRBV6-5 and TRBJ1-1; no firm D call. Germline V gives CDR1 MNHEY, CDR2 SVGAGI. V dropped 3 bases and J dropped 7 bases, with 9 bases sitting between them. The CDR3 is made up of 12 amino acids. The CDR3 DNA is TGTGCCAGCAGTTATCCTGACGGTGAAGCTTTCTTT. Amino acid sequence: CASSYPDGEAFF.

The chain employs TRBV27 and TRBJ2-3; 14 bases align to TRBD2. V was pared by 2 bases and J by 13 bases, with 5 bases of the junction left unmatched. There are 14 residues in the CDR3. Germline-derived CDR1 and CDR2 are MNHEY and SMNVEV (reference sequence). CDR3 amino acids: CASSLGLAGGQEYF. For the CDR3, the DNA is TGTGCCAGCAGTTTAGGACTAGCGGGAGGACAGGAGTATTTT.

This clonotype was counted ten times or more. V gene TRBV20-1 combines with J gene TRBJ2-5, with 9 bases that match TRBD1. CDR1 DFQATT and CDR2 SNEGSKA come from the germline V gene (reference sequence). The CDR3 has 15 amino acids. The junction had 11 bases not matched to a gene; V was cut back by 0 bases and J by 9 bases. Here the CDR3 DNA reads TGCAGTGCTAGAGACGGTGGGACAGGGAAAATGGCCCAGTACTTC. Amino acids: CSARDGGTGKMAQYF.

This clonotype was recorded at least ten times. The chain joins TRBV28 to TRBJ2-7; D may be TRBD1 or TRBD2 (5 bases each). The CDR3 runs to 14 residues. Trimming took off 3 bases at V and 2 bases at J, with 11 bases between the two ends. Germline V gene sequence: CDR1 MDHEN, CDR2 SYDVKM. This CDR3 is CASSFRGAPYEQYF. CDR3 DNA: TGTGCCAGCAGTTTTCGAGGGGCCCCCTACGAGCAGTACTTC.

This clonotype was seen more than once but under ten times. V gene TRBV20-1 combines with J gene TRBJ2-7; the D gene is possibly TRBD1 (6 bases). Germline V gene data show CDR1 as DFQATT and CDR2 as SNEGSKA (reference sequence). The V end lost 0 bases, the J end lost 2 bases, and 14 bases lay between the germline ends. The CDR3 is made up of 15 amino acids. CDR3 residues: CSARDPDSGPYEQYF. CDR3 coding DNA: TGCAGTGCTAGAGATCCGGACAGTGGTCCCTACGAGCAGTACTTC.

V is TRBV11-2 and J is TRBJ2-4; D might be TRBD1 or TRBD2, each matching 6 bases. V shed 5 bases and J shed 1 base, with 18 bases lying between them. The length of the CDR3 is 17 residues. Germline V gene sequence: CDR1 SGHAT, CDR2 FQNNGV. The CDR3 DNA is TGTGCCAGCAGCCGTGGACCCGGGGGCCGGGCCAAAAACATTCAGTACTTC. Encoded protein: CASSRGPGGRAKNIQYF.

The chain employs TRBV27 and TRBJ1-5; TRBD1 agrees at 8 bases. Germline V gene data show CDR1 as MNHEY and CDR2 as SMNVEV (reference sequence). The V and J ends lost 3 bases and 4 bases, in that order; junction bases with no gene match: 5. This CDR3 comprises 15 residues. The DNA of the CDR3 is TGTGCCAGCAGTTTGGTGTGGACAGGGAATCAGCCCCAGCATTTT. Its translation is CASSLVWTGNQPQHF.

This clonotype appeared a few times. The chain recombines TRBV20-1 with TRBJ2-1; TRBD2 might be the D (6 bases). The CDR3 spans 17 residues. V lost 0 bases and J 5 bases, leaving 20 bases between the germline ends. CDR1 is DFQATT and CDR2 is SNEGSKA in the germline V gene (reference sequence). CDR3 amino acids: CSARDINVGGRNNEQFF. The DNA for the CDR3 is TGCAGTGCTAGAGATATTAATGTGGGAGGAAGGAACAATGAGCAGTTCTTC.

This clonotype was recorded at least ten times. In nucleotides, the CDR3 is TGTGCCAGCAGCCAATCAGCTGGGCGGAACTATGGCTACACCTTC. Its protein is CASSQSAGRNYGYTF. The J gene is TRBJ1-2, the V gene TRBV16; no reliable D call. This CDR3 has 15 amino acids. Trimming left V 0 bases short and J 2 bases short, with 10 bases between. Germline CDR1 reads KGHSY; CDR2 reads FQNENV.